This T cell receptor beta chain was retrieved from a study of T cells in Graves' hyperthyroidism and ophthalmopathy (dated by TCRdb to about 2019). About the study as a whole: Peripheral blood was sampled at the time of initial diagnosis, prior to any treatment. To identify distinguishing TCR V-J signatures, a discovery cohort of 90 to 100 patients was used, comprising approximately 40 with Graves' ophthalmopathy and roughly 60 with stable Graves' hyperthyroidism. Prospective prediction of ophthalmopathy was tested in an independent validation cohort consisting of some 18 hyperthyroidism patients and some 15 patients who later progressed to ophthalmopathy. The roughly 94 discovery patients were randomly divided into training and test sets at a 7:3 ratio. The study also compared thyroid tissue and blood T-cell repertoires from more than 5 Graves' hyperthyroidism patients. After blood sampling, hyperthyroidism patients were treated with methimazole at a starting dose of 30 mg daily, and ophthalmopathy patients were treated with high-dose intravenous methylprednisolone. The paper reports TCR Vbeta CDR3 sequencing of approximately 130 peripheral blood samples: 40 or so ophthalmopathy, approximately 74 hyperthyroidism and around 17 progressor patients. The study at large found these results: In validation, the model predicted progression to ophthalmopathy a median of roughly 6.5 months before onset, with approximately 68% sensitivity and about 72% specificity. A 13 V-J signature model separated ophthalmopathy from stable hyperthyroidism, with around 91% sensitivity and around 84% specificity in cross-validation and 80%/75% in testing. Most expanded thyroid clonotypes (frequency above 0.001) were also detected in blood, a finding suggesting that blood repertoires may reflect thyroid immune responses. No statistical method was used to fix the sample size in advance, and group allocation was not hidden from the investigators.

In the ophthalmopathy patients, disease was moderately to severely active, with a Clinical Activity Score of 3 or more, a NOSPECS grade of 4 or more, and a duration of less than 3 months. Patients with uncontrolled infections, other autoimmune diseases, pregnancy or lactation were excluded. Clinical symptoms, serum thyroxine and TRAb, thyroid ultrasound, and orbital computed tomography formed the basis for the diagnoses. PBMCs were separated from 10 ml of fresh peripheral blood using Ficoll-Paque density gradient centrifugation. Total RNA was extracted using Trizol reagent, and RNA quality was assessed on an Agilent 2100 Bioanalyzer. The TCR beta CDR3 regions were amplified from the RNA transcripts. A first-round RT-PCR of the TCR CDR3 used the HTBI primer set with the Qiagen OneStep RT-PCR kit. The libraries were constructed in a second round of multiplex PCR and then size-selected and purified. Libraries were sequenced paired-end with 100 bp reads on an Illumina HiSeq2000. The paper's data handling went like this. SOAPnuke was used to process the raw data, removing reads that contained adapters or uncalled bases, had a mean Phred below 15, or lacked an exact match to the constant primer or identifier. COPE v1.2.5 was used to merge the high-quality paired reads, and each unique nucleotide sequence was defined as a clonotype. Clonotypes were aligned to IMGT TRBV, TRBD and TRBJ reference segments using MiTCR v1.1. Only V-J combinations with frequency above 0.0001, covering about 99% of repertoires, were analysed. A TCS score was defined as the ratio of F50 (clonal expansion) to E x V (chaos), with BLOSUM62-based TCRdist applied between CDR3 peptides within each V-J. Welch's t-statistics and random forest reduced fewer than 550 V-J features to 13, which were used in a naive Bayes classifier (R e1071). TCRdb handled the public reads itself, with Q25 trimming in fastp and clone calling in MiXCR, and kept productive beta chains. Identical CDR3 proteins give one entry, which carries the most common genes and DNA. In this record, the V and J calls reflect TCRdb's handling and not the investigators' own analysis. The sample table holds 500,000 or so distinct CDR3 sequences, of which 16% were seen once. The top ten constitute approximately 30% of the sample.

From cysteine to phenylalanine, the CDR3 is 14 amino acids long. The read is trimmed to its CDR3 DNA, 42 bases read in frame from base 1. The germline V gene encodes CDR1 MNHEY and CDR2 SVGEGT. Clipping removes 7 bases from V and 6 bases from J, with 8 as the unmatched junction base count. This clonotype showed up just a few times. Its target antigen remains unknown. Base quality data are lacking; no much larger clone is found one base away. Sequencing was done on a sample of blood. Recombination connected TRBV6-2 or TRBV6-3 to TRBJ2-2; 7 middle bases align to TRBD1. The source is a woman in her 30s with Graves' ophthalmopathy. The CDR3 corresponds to CASTMTGFAGELFF. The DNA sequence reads TGTGCCAGCACCATGACAGGGTTTGCCGGGGAGCTGTTTTTT.